The rows below give T cell receptor beta chains drawn from one sample of a study of Ad26.COV2.S vaccination and SARS-CoV-2 variants. The repertoire was sequenced with immunoSEQ multiplex PCR; TCRdb's copy has only in-frame clones and lacks some. In the table there are 380,000 or so clones, roughly 80% of which are singletons. The sequenced sample was peripheral blood, obtained in a trial of Ad26.COV2.S vaccine versus placebo. The source is a person between 18 and 59 years old who received the Ad26.COV2.S COVID-19 vaccine or a placebo. Each CDR3 is given with its conserved first and last residue. D genes are given only for firm matches. Some rows mark clone size as missing; the rest say once, few, many or name a class of expanded clone.

size: .
D: TRBD1
J: TRBJ1-5
V: TRBV10-1
DNA: TGCGCCAGCAGGACAGGGGGCCATCAGCCCCAGCATTTT
CDR3: CASRTGGHQPQHF

size: .
D: .
J: TRBJ2-2
V: TRBV5-1
DNA: TGCGCCAGCAGCTTGGGGGGCAGGGCCTATAACACCGGGGAGCTGTTTTTT
CDR3: CASSLGGRAYNTGELFF

size: .
D: .
J: TRBJ2-5
V: TRBV27
DNA: TGTGCCAGCAGTTCCGACCCAGGTGTGGAGACCCAGTACTTC
CDR3: CASSSDPGVETQYF

size: .
D: .
J: TRBJ2-7
V: TRBV21-1
DNA: TGTGCCACTGGGGACAGAGCATTCGGCGAGCAGTACTTC
CDR3: CATGDRAFGEQYF

size: .
D: TRBD1
J: TRBJ2-1
V: TRBV7-3
DNA: TGTGCCAGCAGCCCGACGGACAGGGGGGGCTACAATGAGCAGTTCTTC
CDR3: CASSPTDRGGYNEQFF

size: .
D: .
J: TRBJ2-5
V: TRBV9
DNA: TGTGCCAGCAGCGTAGTGTCCGGCGGAGAGACCCAGTACTTC
CDR3: CASSVVSGGETQYF

size: few
D: .
J: TRBJ1-1
V: TRBV4-2
DNA: TGTGCCAGCAGCCATATACGGGATAACACTGAAGCTTTCTTT
CDR3: CASSHIRDNTEAFF

size: once
D: TRBD2
J: TRBJ2-1
V: TRBV6-5
DNA: TGTGCCAGCAGCCAGGGACTAGCGGGAGGAGATGAGCAGTTCTTC
CDR3: CASSQGLAGGDEQFF

size: .
D: TRBD1
J: TRBJ1-2
V: TRBV11-2
DNA: TGTGCCAGCAGCTTAGCAGCGACAGGGAACTATGGCTACACCTTC
CDR3: CASSLAATGNYGYTF

size: .
D: .
J: TRBJ2-1
V: TRBV27
DNA: TGTGCCAGCAGGACTGACACTCTCTCCTACAATGAGCAGTTCTTC
CDR3: CASRTDTLSYNEQFF

size: .
D: .
J: TRBJ2-7
V: TRBV19
DNA: TGTGCCTCCTCGGGACTCTCCTACGAGCAGTACTTC
CDR3: CASSGLSYEQYF

size: .
D: .
J: TRBJ2-7
V: TRBV9
DNA: TGTGCCAGCAGCGTAGAGGGATTCTCCTACGAGCAGTACTTC
CDR3: CASSVEGFSYEQYF

size: .
D: TRBD2
J: TRBJ2-5
V: TRBV7-9
DNA: TGTGCCAGCAGCTCGGGACTAGCGCGGGGGTACCAAGAGACCCAGTACTTC
CDR3: CASSSGLARGYQETQYF

size: .
D: .
J: TRBJ1-6
V: TRBV5-4
DNA: TGTGCCAGCAGCTTAGCACGGAATAATTCACCCCTCCACTTT
CDR3: CASSLARNNSPLHF

size: once
D: .
J: TRBJ2-7
V: TRBV6-5
DNA: TGTGCCAGCAGTTACACACCCCCGGGAGATCAGGACGAGCAGTACTTC
CDR3: CASSYTPPGDQDEQYF

size: .
D: TRBD1
J: TRBJ1-2
V: TRBV11-2
DNA: TGTGCCAGCAGCCAATATACAGGGGGCTTTGGCTACACCTTC
CDR3: CASSQYTGGFGYTF

size: .
D: .
J: TRBJ1-1
V: TRBV11-2
DNA: TGTGCCAGCAGCTTTTTACCGGCGACTGAAGCTTTCTTT
CDR3: CASSFLPATEAFF

size: .
D: TRBD1
J: TRBJ1-2
V: TRBV6-2/TRBV6-3
DNA: TGTGCCAGCAGTTTACGACAGGGGGAATCCTTCTATGGCTACACCTTC
CDR3: CASSLRQGESFYGYTF

size: few
D: .
J: TRBJ1-6
V: TRBV4-2
DNA: TGTGCCAGCAGCCAAGCGGCCAGGTCACCCCTCCACTTT
CDR3: CASSQAARSPLHF

size: .
D: .
J: TRBJ2-7
V: TRBV19
DNA: TGTGCCAGTAGTTATTTGGACAGCTCCTACGAGCAGTACTTC
CDR3: CASSYLDSSYEQYF

size: .
D: TRBD1
J: TRBJ1-2
V: TRBV3-1/TRBV3-2
DNA: TGTGCCAGCAGCCTATACAGGGGGGGCAACTATGGCTACACCTTC
CDR3: CASSLYRGGNYGYTF

size: .
D: .
J: TRBJ1-1
V: TRBV6-5
DNA: TGTGCCAGCAGGGTACTCACAGGGTCAGAAGCTTTCTTT
CDR3: CASRVLTGSEAFF

size: .
D: .
J: TRBJ1-3
V: TRBV11-2
DNA: TGTGCCAGCAGCTTAGATCATTTACGCTCTGGAAACACCATATATTTT
CDR3: CASSLDHLRSGNTIYF

size: .
D: .
J: TRBJ2-1
V: TRBV6-6
DNA: TGTGCCAGCAATGCAGATATCTCCTACAATGAGCAGTTCTTC
CDR3: CASNADISYNEQFF

size: .
D: .
J: TRBJ1-1
V: TRBV5-1
DNA: TGCGCCAGCAGCTTGGCCGGGGGAGGGAACACTGAAGCTTTCTTT
CDR3: CASSLAGGGNTEAFF

size: .
D: .
J: TRBJ1-4
V: TRBV5-1
DNA: TGCGCCAGCAGCCTAGGACAGATACAGGAAAAACTGTTTTTT
CDR3: CASSLGQIQEKLFF

size: .
D: .
J: TRBJ1-5
V: TRBV19
DNA: TGTGCCAGTAGTATAGGGACAGCTAATCAGCCCCAGCATTTT
CDR3: CASSIGTANQPQHF

size: .
D: .
J: TRBJ2-5
V: TRBV27
DNA: TGTGCCAGCAGCTCGTGGGGAGAAGAGACCCAGTACTTC
CDR3: CASSSWGEETQYF

size: .
D: TRBD2
J: TRBJ2-2
V: TRBV20-1
DNA: TGCAGTGCTAGTGGGGGTGACGGGAGGGCCATCGGGGAGCTGTTTTTT
CDR3: CSASGGDGRAIGELFF

size: .
D: .
J: TRBJ2-3
V: TRBV7-8
DNA: TGTGCCAGCAGCTTAGGACGGGGCACAGATACGCAGTATTTT
CDR3: CASSLGRGTDTQYF

size: .
D: .
J: TRBJ1-5
V: TRBV4-2
DNA: TGTGCCAGCAGCCAACTGGACAGCGGCAATCAGCCCCAGCATTTT
CDR3: CASSQLDSGNQPQHF

size: .
D: .
J: TRBJ2-2
V: TRBV27
DNA: TGTGCCAGCACCCCGGGCGGGGAGCTGTTTTTT
CDR3: CASTPGGELFF

size: .
D: TRBD1
J: TRBJ1-2
V: TRBV6-4
DNA: TGTGCCAGCAGGGGACAGGGGCGCCTTCCTTATGGCTACACCTTC
CDR3: CASRGQGRLPYGYTF

size: .
D: .
J: TRBJ1-5
V: TRBV21-1
DNA: TGTGCCAGCAGCAAATGGCAAGCTAAGCCCCAGCATTTT
CDR3: CASSKWQAKPQHF

size: .
D: .
J: TRBJ1-1
V: TRBV5-1
DNA: TGCGCCAGCACTTTCACTAATCCGATGAACACTGAAGCTTTCTTT
CDR3: CASTFTNPMNTEAFF

size: .
D: .
J: TRBJ1-1
V: TRBV4-3
DNA: TGCGCCAGCAGCCTCATAGCAGGGGAAGCTTTCTTT
CDR3: CASSLIAGEAFF

size: .
D: .
J: TRBJ2-1
V: TRBV7-9
DNA: TGTGCCAGCAGCTCGCGTCATTTGTGGCGCTCCTACAATGAGCAGTTCTTC
CDR3: CASSSRHLWRSYNEQFF

size: .
D: TRBD1
J: TRBJ2-5
V: TRBV4-1
DNA: TGCGCCAGCAGCCAACCAGGACAGGGGAAAGAGACCCAGTACTTC
CDR3: CASSQPGQGKETQYF

size: .
D: .
J: TRBJ2-7
V: TRBV7-2
DNA: TGTGCCAGCAGCCGCCCACTTCGTCTGGGGGCGGGAGAGCAGTACTTC
CDR3: CASSRPLRLGAGEQYF

size: .
D: .
J: TRBJ2-7
V: TRBV27
DNA: TGTGCCAGCAGTTTTTTCGACTCCCTCTACGAGCAGTACTTC
CDR3: CASSFFDSLYEQYF

size: .
D: TRBD1
J: TRBJ1-2
V: TRBV4-3
DNA: TGCGCCAGCAGCCAAGGACAGGGGGCGAGCGGTGGCTACACCTTC
CDR3: CASSQGQGASGGYTF

size: once
D: .
J: TRBJ1-2
V: TRBV11-2
DNA: TGTGCCAGCAGCTTAAACGTGGGAGGGATCGACACCTTC
CDR3: CASSLNVGGIDTF

size: .
D: .
J: TRBJ1-2
V: TRBV5-6
DNA: TGTGCCAGCTGTACAAGGATGGGGGGCTACACCTTC
CDR3: CASCTRMGGYTF

size: .
D: .
J: TRBJ2-2
V: TRBV9
DNA: TGTGCCAGCAGCATTGGTAGGGGTGGCACCGGGGAGCTGTTTTTT
CDR3: CASSIGRGGTGELFF

size: .
D: TRBD1
J: TRBJ1-1
V: TRBV2
DNA: TGTGCCAGCAGCGCAGGGGGCGCGGGGATTCGGGGCACTGAAGCTTTCTTT
CDR3: CASSAGGAGIRGTEAFF

size: .
D: .
J: TRBJ1-2
V: TRBV7-2
DNA: TGTGCCAGCAGCAGACGGGGGGCCAACGGCTACACCTTC
CDR3: CASSRRGANGYTF

size: few
D: .
J: TRBJ1-6
V: TRBV5-6
DNA: TGTGCCAGCAGCTTTGGCGCAGGGGATTCACCCCTCCACTTT
CDR3: CASSFGAGDSPLHF

size: .
D: .
J: TRBJ2-7
V: TRBV24-1
DNA: TGTGCCACCAGTGATCTCTGGAGCGAGCAGTACTTC
CDR3: CATSDLWSEQYF

size: .
D: .
J: TRBJ2-1
V: TRBV6-5
DNA: TGTGCCAGCACCCGACGCGGGTCCGTCTACAATGAGCAGTTCTTC
CDR3: CASTRRGSVYNEQFF

size: few
D: .
J: TRBJ1-2
V: TRBV6-5
DNA: TGTGCCACCCCTACGGGATTGAACTATGGCTACACCTTC
CDR3: CATPTGLNYGYTF

size: .
D: TRBD1
J: TRBJ2-5
V: TRBV3-1/TRBV3-2
DNA: TGTGCCAGCAGCCAATCGGGGGACAGGGGGCTCGAGACCCAGTACTTC
CDR3: CASSQSGDRGLETQYF

size: once
D: TRBD1
J: TRBJ1-5
V: TRBV5-5
DNA: TGTGCCAGCAGCCTGACAGGGGATAGCAATCAGCCCCAGCATTTT
CDR3: CASSLTGDSNQPQHF

size: .
D: .
J: TRBJ1-2
V: TRBV11-2
DNA: TGTGCCAGCAGCTTAGATCAGGGTGTAAAAGGCTACACCTTC
CDR3: CASSLDQGVKGYTF

size: .
D: TRBD1
J: TRBJ1-5
V: TRBV6-5
DNA: TGTGCCAGCAATAACAGGGGAAGCAATCAGCCCCAGCATTTT
CDR3: CASNNRGSNQPQHF

size: .
D: TRBD2
J: TRBJ2-7
V: TRBV7-9
DNA: TGTGCCAGCAGCCATGGACTAGCGGGATCCCCCGAGCAGTACTTC
CDR3: CASSHGLAGSPEQYF

size: .
D: .
J: TRBJ2-7
V: TRBV10-2
DNA: TGCGCCAGCAGTGAGGCCGGGACCCACTCCTACGAGCAGTACTTC
CDR3: CASSEAGTHSYEQYF

size: .
D: .
J: TRBJ2-1
V: TRBV6-4
DNA: TGTGCCACCTCACGGAAACACAGGGACAATGAGCAGTTCTTC
CDR3: CATSRKHRDNEQFF

size: .
D: .
J: TRBJ1-3
V: TRBV2
DNA: TGTGCCAGCAGAGCGGGACACTTAAACACCATATATTTT
CDR3: CASRAGHLNTIYF

size: .
D: TRBD1
J: TRBJ1-1
V: TRBV7-6
DNA: TGTGCCAGCACCCTGGGGGACAGTCTAGGTTCTGAAGCTTTCTTT
CDR3: CASTLGDSLGSEAFF

size: .
D: .
J: TRBJ2-7
V: TRBV6-5
DNA: TGTGCCAGCAGAACGACAGTCTCCTACGAGCAGTACTTC
CDR3: CASRTTVSYEQYF